A selection of T cell receptor beta chains follows, all from one sample in a study of long-term antiretroviral therapy in people with HIV. Using immunoSEQ multiplex PCR, the repertoire was profiled, and TCRdb retains in-frame clones only, with some absent. The data show 18,000 or so clones, about 77% seen once. Sequences were derived from unsorted PBMCs, sampled at the start of antiretroviral therapy, before treatment. The origin of the receptors is a woman aged 40 to 49 with HIV. Each CDR3 is given with its conserved first and last residue. Fields, in order: J gene, D gene, clone size, V gene, CDR3 protein, CDR3 DNA. D genes are given only for firm matches. Expanded clones are given a class, and other clones once, few, many or no size at all.

TRBJ1-1 | TRBD1 | NA | TRBV28 | CASSFWTGRNTEAFF | TGTGCCAGCAGTTTCTGGACAGGCAGGAACACTGAAGCTTTCTTT
TRBJ2-1 | NA | NA | TRBV7-6 | CASSLGRAHEQFF | TGTGCCAGCAGCTTAGGAAGAGCCCATGAGCAGTTCTTC
TRBJ2-2 | NA | NA | TRBV5-4 | CASSGGTNTGELFF | TGTGCCAGCAGCGGGGGCACGAACACCGGGGAGCTGTTTTTT
TRBJ2-7 | NA | NA | TRBV15 | CATSDRGPSYEQYF | TGTGCCACCAGCGACAGAGGGCCCTCCTACGAGCAGTACTTC
TRBJ1-2 | TRBD1 | NA | TRBV2 | CASSLTGSYTF | TGTGCCAGCAGTCTGACAGGGAGCTACACCTTC
TRBJ1-1 | NA | NA | TRBV2 | CASTGNTEAFF | TGTGCCAGCACTGGGAACACTGAAGCTTTCTTT
TRBJ2-7 | TRBD1 | NA | TRBV27 | CASSSGQVEYEQYF | TGTGCCAGCAGTTCCGGACAGGTGGAGTACGAGCAGTACTTC
TRBJ2-7 | TRBD1 | NA | TRBV7-6 | CASSLGSGQGQEQYF | TGTGCCAGCAGCTTAGGCTCGGGACAGGGCCAAGAGCAGTACTTC
TRBJ2-1 | NA | few | TRBV12-5 | CASGNYLVSNEQFF | TGTGCTAGTGGTAACTATCTAGTTTCGAATGAGCAGTTCTTC
TRBJ1-3 | NA | NA | TRBV6-1 | CASSGDVNTIYF | TGTGCCAGCAGTGGCGATGTAAACACCATATATTTT
TRBJ2-1 | TRBD2 | NA | TRBV5-1 | CASSLAGLDLNEQFF | TGCGCCAGCAGCTTGGCGGGACTAGATCTCAATGAGCAGTTCTTC
TRBJ2-5 | NA | NA | TRBV28 | CASSWGPSETQYF | TGTGCCAGCAGTTGGGGACCTTCGGAGACCCAGTACTTC
TRBJ1-1 | NA | NA | TRBV28 | CASRDREAFF | TGTGCCAGCAGAGACAGGGAAGCTTTCTTT
TRBJ1-4 | NA | NA | TRBV28 | CASSTIQPTNEKLFF | TGTGCCAGCAGTACTATCCAGCCAACTAATGAAAAACTGTTTTTT
TRBJ1-5 | NA | NA | TRBV4-1 | CASSQVDMGFSNQPQHF | TGCGCCAGCAGCCAAGTCGATATGGGGTTTAGCAATCAGCCCCAGCATTTT
TRBJ1-4 | NA | NA | TRBV7-2 | CASSAGLINEKLFF | TGTGCCAGCAGCGCCGGACTAATTAATGAAAAACTGTTTTTT
TRBJ1-4 | NA | NA | TRBV7-2 | CASSLAAAGANEKLFF | TGTGCCAGCAGCTTAGCGGCGGCAGGGGCCAATGAAAAACTGTTTTTT
TRBJ1-5 | NA | few | TRBV2 | CASSTSGQPNQPQHF | TGTGCCAGCAGCACATCCGGACAGCCCAATCAGCCCCAGCATTTT
TRBJ1-1 | NA | NA | TRBV7-2 | CASSQAPTGTEAFF | TGTGCCAGCAGCCAGGCCCCTACAGGGACTGAAGCTTTCTTT
TRBJ2-7 | NA | NA | TRBV28 | CASSERKDYYEQYF | TGTGCCAGCAGTGAGAGGAAGGATTACTACGAGCAGTACTTC
TRBJ1-5 | TRBD1 | NA | TRBV5-1 | CASSPGTGFFQPQHF | TGCGCCAGCAGCCCAGGGACAGGGTTTTTTCAGCCCCAGCATTTT
TRBJ1-2 | NA | once | TRBV18 | CASSPSDTFGGGYTF | TGTGCCAGCTCACCTTCCGACACCTTTGGGGGTGGCTACACCTTC
TRBJ1-5 | NA | NA | TRBV19 | CASSIDIRINRGQPQHF | TGTGCCAGTAGTATAGATATAAGGATAAATCGGGGTCAGCCCCAGCATTTT
TRBJ2-2 | NA | NA | TRBV25-1 | CASSGDRTGELFF | TGTGCCAGCAGTGGGGATAGAACCGGGGAGCTGTTTTTT
TRBJ2-7 | NA | NA | TRBV4-2 | CASSQQTANYEQYF | TGTGCCAGCAGCCAACAAACAGCTAACTACGAGCAGTACTTC
TRBJ2-1 | TRBD1 | once | TRBV7-9 | CASSFRQGAVGGEQFF | TGTGCCAGCAGCTTCAGACAGGGGGCGGTTGGGGGTGAGCAGTTCTTC
TRBJ2-6 | NA | NA | TRBV19 | CASSLLSSGANVLTF | TGTGCCAGTAGTCTCCTTTCCTCTGGGGCCAACGTCCTGACTTTC